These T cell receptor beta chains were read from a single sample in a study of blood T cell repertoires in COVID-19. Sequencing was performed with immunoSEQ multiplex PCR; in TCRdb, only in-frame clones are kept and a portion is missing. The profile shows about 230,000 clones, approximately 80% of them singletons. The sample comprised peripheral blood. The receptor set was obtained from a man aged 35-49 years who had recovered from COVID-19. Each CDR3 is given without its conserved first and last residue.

ASGQTVGSNEQY TRBJ2-7 TRBV9
ASKMTGLYGYT TRBJ1-2 TRBV6-5
ASSLGDREWETEAF TRBJ1-1 TRBV5-5
ASSYEQRQGKETQY TRBJ2-5 TRBV6-2/TRBV6-3
SAKSGYEQY TRBJ2-7 TRBV20-1
ASSPNSFEKLF TRBJ1-4 TRBV2
ASSLVGGSYEQY TRBJ2-7 TRBV7-2
ASSLDMIQSGNTIY TRBJ1-3 TRBV5-1
ASSPAGGPSTDTQY TRBJ2-3 TRBV5-1
ASSFSSGRHDTQY TRBJ2-3 TRBV7-2
ASSTGGQGGDTQY TRBJ2-3 TRBV19
ASSYGLADYTGELF TRBJ2-2 TRBV6-2/TRBV6-3
ASSLGGVQPQH TRBJ1-5 TRBV5-6
ASSATGAGNTIY TRBJ1-3 TRBV9
ASSLSGVDTQY TRBJ2-3 TRBV12-3/TRBV12-4
ASSLGLAGAYTDTQY TRBJ2-3 TRBV5-4
ASAQQGGTGELF TRBJ2-2 TRBV19
ASSRIDRGGTDTQY TRBJ2-3 TRBV19
ASSLGVGAGTDTQY TRBJ2-3 TRBV7-2
ASSLGLASDIQY TRBJ2-4 TRBV7-9
ATSDNRNEQF TRBJ2-1 TRBV24-1
ATSRAEGNEQY TRBJ2-7 TRBV15
ASSSGAAGLFGTQY TRBJ2-3 TRBV7-2
AWSVRMSLAGPWNEQF TRBJ2-1 TRBV30
ASSLDHGQGSDTQY TRBJ2-3 TRBV11-2
ASSFDRENTEAF TRBJ1-1 TRBV5-4
ATGRGLKYEQY TRBJ2-7 TRBV15
SASLGGGSSYEQY TRBJ2-7 TRBV20-1
ASSIRANYVGYT TRBJ1-2 TRBV19
ASSSATEFGGYT TRBJ1-2 TRBV6-2/TRBV6-3
ASGYRGSDEQY TRBJ2-7 TRBV27
AISESSPQVGQPQH TRBJ1-5 TRBV10-3